This entry lists 14 T cell receptor beta chains sequenced from one sample in a study of T-cell reconstitution after alpha-beta-depleted transplantation in children. Preparing the TCRbeta library involved the use of unique molecular identifiers. Using its own MiXCR run on the PCR reads, TCRdb lists one record per CDR3 protein. The repertoire includes a few hundred thousand distinct CDR3 sequences, 12% of them detected once, and roughly 5.4% sits in the top ten. This specimen consisted of PBMCs from the stem cell graft donor, obtained from the stem cell graft. The receptors shown here come from a human donor who donated a stem cell graft to a child with combined immunodeficiency.

This clonotype was seen only a few times. This chain joins TRBV29-1 and TRBJ2-7; 10 nucleotides agree with TRBD1. With V trimmed by 6 bases and J by 2 bases, 13 bases remained unmatched. Germline V lookup: CDR1 SQVTM, CDR2 ANQGSEA. CDR3 length: 16 residues. In nucleotides, the CDR3 is TGCAGCGTCGGAAGTGGACAGGGGGGGAGGGCCTACGAGCAGTACTTC. Amino acid sequence: CSVGSGQGGRAYEQYF.

The rearrangement joins TRBV7-9 to TRBJ2-7; 9 bases map to TRBD2. The germline CDR1 and CDR2 sequences are SEHNR and FQNEAQ (reference sequence). V dropped 2 bases and J dropped 2; count of bases not matched to a gene: 4. This CDR3 contains 15 residues. Here the CDR3 DNA reads TGTGCCAGCAGCTTAAGACTAGCGGACACCTACGAGCAGTACTTC. Protein product: CASSLRLADTYEQYF.

The J gene is TRBJ2-1, the V gene TRBV2; D possibly corresponds to TRBD1 (5 bases). CDR3 length: 16 residues. CDR1 and CDR2 from the germline V gene are SNHLY and FYNNEI. The ends were cut back, 6 bases at V and 3 bases at J, with 18 bases in the middle. The CDR3 sequence: CASRLSAGRNYNEQFF. CDR3 DNA: TGTGCCAGCAGGCTATCCGCAGGGCGGAACTACAATGAGCAGTTCTTC.

Many counts were recorded for this clonotype. This chain's CDR3 is CSAPTGYNEQFF. The CDR3 bases are TGCAGTGCCCCGACAGGGTACAATGAGCAGTTCTTC. This rearrangement joins TRBV20-1 to TRBJ2-1; 7 bases fit TRBD1. Per germline, CDR1 DFQATT and CDR2 SNEGSKA (reference sequence). The CDR3 length is 12 residues. V shed 6 bases, J shed 4 bases, and the junction held 3 bases outside the gene matches.

This clonotype was seen many times. The V gene is TRBV29-1, the J gene TRBJ2-4; D is possibly TRBD1 (6 bases). Germline CDR1 is SQVTM and CDR2 is ANQGSEA. This CDR3 contains 14 residues. The V gene lost 2 bases and the J gene lost 4 bases, with 12 bases spanning the gap. CDR3 nucleotides: TGCAGCGTTGAATGGGGTGACAGGAAAAACATTCAGTACTTC. The encoded protein is CSVEWGDRKNIQYF.

This clonotype has a count of ten or more. The chain recombines TRBV5-6 with TRBJ1-1; TRBD1 matches at 9 bases. The CDR3 extends over 15 amino acids. In germline, CDR1 is SGHDT, CDR2 YYEEEE. With V trimmed by 5 bases and J by 1 base, 6 bases remained unmatched. CDR3 residues: CASSPGTGRNTEAFF. DNA of the CDR3: TGTGCCAGCAGTCCGGGGACAGGGCGGAACACTGAAGCTTTCTTT.

This clonotype was recorded a few times. The genes are TRBV29-1 and TRBJ2-1; 9 bases are a match to TRBD2. CDR1 is SQVTM and CDR2 is ANQGSEA in the germline V gene. The CDR3 runs to 15 residues. The ends lost 4 bases at V and 7 bases at J; junction bases unmatched: 11. CDR3 loop: CSVGRRLAAANEQFF. The CDR3 region has the DNA TGCAGCGTTGGCCGCCGACTAGCGGCGGCTAATGAGCAGTTCTTC.

A few counts support this clonotype. This chain uses TRBV10-3 with TRBJ1-1; 11 positions agree with TRBD1. From germline, CDR1 is ENHRY and CDR2 SYGVKD. J lost 4 bases, V lost 4 bases, and 2 bases had no gene match. This CDR3 comprises 14 residues. CDR3 loop: CAISGTGGGTEAFF. DNA of the CDR3: TGTGCCATCAGTGGGACAGGGGGCGGCACTGAAGCTTTCTTT.

This clonotype was counted ten times or more. The chain carries TRBV10-3 and TRBJ2-2; D is unclear. The CDR3 is 14 residues long. V was trimmed by 6 bases and J by 1 base, leaving 9 bases between them. Germline assignment: CDR1 ENHRY and CDR2 SYGVKD. The DNA for the CDR3 is TGTGCCATCAGCCAAGACGAGAACACCGGGGAGCTGTTTTTT. It specifies CAISQDENTGELFF.

The table lists this clonotype with a few counts. V gene TRBV2 combines with J gene TRBJ2-1; the D gene is possibly TRBD2 (7 bases). Germline V gene lookup returns CDR1 SNHLY and CDR2 FYNNEI. The ends were cut back, 7 bases at V and 5 bases at J, with 15 bases in the middle. The CDR3 spans 14 residues. CDR3 nucleotide sequence: TGTGCCAGCATCCGTGGAGGGGGGGACAATGAGCAGTTCTTC. Translation gives CASIRGGGDNEQFF.

The V call is TRBV6-5, the J call TRBJ2-7; no clear D gene. V gave up 0 bases and J gave up 2 bases, with 8 bases separating them. The germline CDR1 and CDR2 sequences are MNHEY and SVGAGI. The CDR3 spans 14 residues. This CDR3 reads CASSYSGSPYEQYF. DNA of the CDR3: TGTGCCAGCAGTTACTCGGGATCGCCCTACGAGCAGTACTTC.

This clonotype was observed a few times. The rearrangement joins TRBV7-9 to TRBJ2-1, with 8 bases fitting TRBD1. Germline CDR1 reads SEHNR; CDR2 reads FQNEAQ (reference sequence). The V gene end was trimmed by 1 base and the J gene end by 5 bases; junction bases not matched to a gene: 7. The CDR3 is 16 amino acids. The CDR3 reads CASSLVGYRGDNEQFF. In DNA, the CDR3 is TGTGCCAGCAGCTTAGTTGGTTACAGGGGGGACAATGAGCAGTTCTTC. Full variable domain (missing parts from reference TRBV7-9 and TRBJ2-1): DTGVSQNPRHKITKRGQNVTFRCDPISEHNRLYWYRQTLGQGPEFLTYFQNEAQLEKSRLLSDRFSAERPKGSFSTLEIQRTEQGDSAMYLCASSLVGYRGDNEQFFGPGTRLTVL.

This clonotype was counted at least ten times. This chain joins TRBV12-3 or TRBV12-4 and TRBJ2-3, with no clear D. The CDR3 covers 14 residues. Between the trimmed V and J ends, which lost 6 bases and 1 base, there was a span of 11 bases. The CDR3 loop is CASRPPGGTDTQYF. The CDR3, as DNA: TGTGCCAGCAGGCCACCTGGGGGCACAGATACGCAGTATTTT.

This clonotype showed up just a few times. The CDR3 DNA sequence: TGTGCCAGCAGCAATCCCGAACCCAGGTATTACTACAATGAGCAGTTCTTC. This codes for CASSNPEPRYYYNEQFF. J is TRBJ2-1 and V is TRBV7-9; D is undetermined. Trimming left V 5 bases short and J 3 bases short, with 20 bases between. The CDR3 is 17 residues long. Germline V gene data show CDR1 as SEHNR and CDR2 as FQNEAQ (reference sequence).